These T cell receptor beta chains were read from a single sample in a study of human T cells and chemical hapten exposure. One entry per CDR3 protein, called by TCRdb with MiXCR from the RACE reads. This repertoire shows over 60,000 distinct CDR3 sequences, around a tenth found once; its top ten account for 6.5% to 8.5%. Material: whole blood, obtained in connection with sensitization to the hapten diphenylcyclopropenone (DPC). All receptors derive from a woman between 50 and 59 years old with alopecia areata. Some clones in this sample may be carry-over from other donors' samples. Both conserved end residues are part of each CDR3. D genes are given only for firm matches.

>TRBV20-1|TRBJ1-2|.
CSASPGGPANYGYTF
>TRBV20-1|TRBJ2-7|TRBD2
CSAREREGSYEQYF
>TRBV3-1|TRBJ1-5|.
CASSLVADNQPQHF
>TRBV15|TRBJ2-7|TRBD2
CATRELAATSYEQYF
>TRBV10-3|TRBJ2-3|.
CAISEYREDTQYF
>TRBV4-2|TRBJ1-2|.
CASSQDWVGEIGYTF
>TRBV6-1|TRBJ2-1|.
CASSGGLEYNEQFF
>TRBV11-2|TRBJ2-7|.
CASSSILRTYEQYF
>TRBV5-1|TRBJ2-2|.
CASKVASANTGELFF
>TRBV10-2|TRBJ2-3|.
CATLTGRTDTQYF
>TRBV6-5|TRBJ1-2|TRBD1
CASSWTGPSSYGYTF
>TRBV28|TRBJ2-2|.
CASKDLNTGELFF
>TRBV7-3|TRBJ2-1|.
CASSLSNHNEQFF
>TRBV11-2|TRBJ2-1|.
CASSFGTLGGHNEQFF
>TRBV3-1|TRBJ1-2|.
CASSQLSVVHGYTF
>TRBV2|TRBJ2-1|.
CASRRGHRNNEQFF
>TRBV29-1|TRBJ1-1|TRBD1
CSVAGTGVLEAFF
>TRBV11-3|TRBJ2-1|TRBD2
CASSEGRGLAEGEQFF
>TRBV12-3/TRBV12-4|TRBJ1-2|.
CASSLGGFGYTF
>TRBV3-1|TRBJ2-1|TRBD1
CASSRDRGPYNEQFF
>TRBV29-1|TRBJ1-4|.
CSVERTEGEKLFF
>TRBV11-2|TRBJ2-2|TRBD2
CASSPPGTSGRRFRELFF
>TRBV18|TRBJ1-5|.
CASSPGSNQPQHF
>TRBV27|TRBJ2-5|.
CASRVHETQYF
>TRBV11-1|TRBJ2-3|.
CASSPPRSTQYF
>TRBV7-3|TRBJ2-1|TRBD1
CASSLNGGQFNEQFF
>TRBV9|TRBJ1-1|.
CASSVQGHTEAFF
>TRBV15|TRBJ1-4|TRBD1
CATSRDLTGGGEKLFF
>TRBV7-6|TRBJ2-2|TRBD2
CASSWGTSGNPVGELFF
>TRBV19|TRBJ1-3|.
CASSPQEAVSSNTIYF
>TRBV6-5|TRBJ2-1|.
CASSYGGNEQFF
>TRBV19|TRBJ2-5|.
CASSKYRNQETQYF
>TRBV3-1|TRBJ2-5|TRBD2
CASSQVTSGPQETQYF
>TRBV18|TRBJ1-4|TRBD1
CASSLGQGKEKLFF
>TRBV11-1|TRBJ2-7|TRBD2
CASRDSGRGYEQYF
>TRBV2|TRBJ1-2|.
CAHGGTNYGYTF